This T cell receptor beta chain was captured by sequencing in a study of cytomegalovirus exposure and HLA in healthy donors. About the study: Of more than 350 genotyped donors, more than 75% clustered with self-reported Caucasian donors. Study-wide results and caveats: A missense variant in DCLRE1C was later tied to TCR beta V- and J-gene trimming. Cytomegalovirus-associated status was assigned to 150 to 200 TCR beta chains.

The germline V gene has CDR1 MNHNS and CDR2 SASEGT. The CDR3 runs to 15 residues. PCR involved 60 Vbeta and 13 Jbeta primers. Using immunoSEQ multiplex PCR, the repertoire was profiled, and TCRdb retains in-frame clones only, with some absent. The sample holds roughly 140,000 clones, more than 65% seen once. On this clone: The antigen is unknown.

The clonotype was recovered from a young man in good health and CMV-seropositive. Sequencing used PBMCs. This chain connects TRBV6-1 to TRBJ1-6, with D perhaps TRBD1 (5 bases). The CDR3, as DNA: TGTGAAACGCGGGACGCCCGTCTGGGGAATTCACCCCTCCACTTT. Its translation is CETRDARLGNSPLHF.